Below, 20 T cell receptor beta chains from the same sample are listed, as sequenced in a study of shared clonotypes between healthy human individuals. Sequencing used immunoSEQ multiplex PCR; TCRdb keeps in-frame clones, though not all of them. Of around 1.6 million clones in the sample, about 98% are singletons; the top ten hold 0.4% to 0.45%. Sequencing input: naive CD4+ T cells sorted from blood. Subset in this sample: CD45RA+ positively selected. All receptors derive from a man aged 30-40 years in good health.

The V call is TRBV4-3, the J call TRBJ2-1; TRBD2 aligns across 15 bases. Germline CDR1 reads LGHNA; CDR2 reads YSLEER. After removal of 3 bases from V and 7 bases from J, the junction contained 10 bases not matched to a gene. CDR3 size: 18 residues. Here the CDR3 DNA reads TGCGCCAGCAGCCAGGACTTTGGACTAGCGGGAGGGCGGAATGAGCAGTTCTTC. It specifies CASSQDFGLAGGRNEQFF.

The rearrangement joins TRBV25-1 to TRBJ2-3, with D unclear. Deletions cut 0 bases from V and 6 bases from J, with 13 bases between. The CDR3 loop spans 15 amino acids. The V gene's germline CDR1 is MGHDK and CDR2 SYGVNS. CDR3 in amino acids: CASSEYSGKGDTQYF. The CDR3 bases are TGTGCCAGCAGTGAATATTCGGGCAAAGGGGATACGCAGTATTTT. Full variable domain (outside the CDR3, taken from reference TRBV25-1 and TRBJ2-3): EADIYQTPRYLVIGTGKKITLECSQTMGHDKMYWYQQDPGMELHLIHYSYGVNSTEKGDLSSESTVSRIRTEHFPLTLESARPSHTSQYLCASSEYSGKGDTQYFGPGTRLTVL.

The rearrangement joins TRBV2 to TRBJ2-2; 9 positions match TRBD2. The CDR3 has 14 amino acids. Looked up from germline, CDR1 is SNHLY and CDR2 is FYNNEI. Germline trimming cut 8 bases from V and 7 bases from J; bases unmatched to any gene: 8. DNA for the CDR3: TGTGCCAGCGGGGGCCTAGCGGGACACGGGGAGCTGTTTTTT. Its translation is CASGGLAGHGELFF.

The V gene is TRBV18, the J gene TRBJ1-5; 9 nucleotides match TRBD1. Germline V CDR1 and CDR2: KGHSH, LQKENI. The CDR3 is 16 amino acids. V lost 3 bases, J lost 1 base, and 4 bases stayed unmatched. This chain's CDR3 is CASSPGDRESNQPQHF. CDR3 in DNA: TGTGCCAGCTCACCCGGGGACAGGGAGAGCAATCAGCCCCAGCATTTT.

The chain is built from TRBV5-1 and TRBJ1-4; D is ambiguous. Germline V gene sequence: CDR1 SGHRS, CDR2 YFSETQ. The CDR3 loop spans 14 amino acids. V was trimmed by 7 bases and J by 0 bases, leaving 10 bases between them. DNA for the CDR3: TGCGCCAGCCGACGGGCGGCAACTAATGAAAAACTGTTTTTT. As protein: CASRRAATNEKLFF.

This chain joins TRBV5-1 and TRBJ1-3; weak D call: TRBD1 (5 bases). The germline V and J ends were trimmed by 1 base and 1 base, with 9 bases remaining between them. The germline V gene has CDR1 SGHRS and CDR2 YFSETQ. The length of the CDR3 is 15 residues. CDR3 residues: CASSLTWGSGNTIYF. The CDR3 DNA reads TGCGCCAGCAGCTTGACCTGGGGGTCTGGAAACACCATATATTTT.

V usage is TRBV5-8 and J usage is TRBJ2-1; D gene uncertain. Germline V gives CDR1 SGHTS, CDR2 YDEGEE. CDR3 length: 15 residues. V lost 6 bases and J 5 bases, leaving 18 bases between the germline ends. DNA of the CDR3: TGTGCCAGCAACCAAGCAAACGGCTGGAACAATGAGCAGTTCTTC. It translates to CASNQANGWNNEQFF.

On this clone itself: Other DNA sequences in the sample encode the same CDR3. The chain is built from TRBV5-1 and TRBJ2-1, with 10 bases that match TRBD2. Germline CDR1 and CDR2: SGHRS and YFSETQ. V was pared by 4 bases and J by 2 bases, with 3 bases of the junction left unmatched. This CDR3 contains 15 residues. The CDR3 sequence: CASSSGLAAYNEQFF. The DNA for the CDR3 is TGCGCCAGCAGCAGCGGACTAGCGGCCTACAATGAGCAGTTCTTC.

The chain combines TRBV27 with TRBJ2-7, with a possible D match to TRBD2 (5 bases). Germline CDR1 reads MNHEY; CDR2 reads SMNVEV (reference sequence). Trimming took 6 bases from V and 1 from J, leaving 7 bases between them. The CDR3 spans 12 residues. The CDR3 DNA reads as TGTGCCAGCAGGGACTGGTCCTACGAGCAGTACTTC. It encodes CASRDWSYEQYF.

In the case of this clone: The same CDR3 is also encoded by other DNA sequences in this sample. The rearrangement links TRBV9 to TRBJ1-5; possible D gene TRBD1, 6 bases. Germline CDR1 is SGDLS and CDR2 is YYNGEE. V shed 0 bases and J shed 4 bases, with 8 bases lying between them. The CDR3 sequence is 14 residues long. The CDR3 DNA sequence: TGTGCCAGCAGCGTAGCAGGGGCAAATCAGCCCCAGCATTTT. It codes for CASSVAGANQPQHF.

The chain couples TRBV6-5 to TRBJ2-5, with 7 nucleotides matching TRBD1. The CDR3 spans 13 residues. V trimming: 6 bases; J trimming: 5 bases; junction bases outside the gene matches: 6. CDR1 is MNHEY, CDR2 SVGAGI, per germline. CDR3 sequence reads: CASRKTGQETQYF. CDR3 sequence (DNA): TGTGCCAGCAGGAAGACAGGGCAGGAGACCCAGTACTTC.

This clone has only one observation. V usage is TRBV7-9 and J usage is TRBJ2-1; TRBD2 might be the D (5 bases). The CDR3 sequence is 13 residues long. The germline V gene has CDR1 SEHNR and CDR2 FQNEAQ (reference sequence). V dropped 1 base and J dropped 15 bases, with 16 bases sitting between them. CDR3 loop: CASSLELSSTSFF. The CDR3, as DNA: TGTGCCAGCAGCTTAGAACTGTCTAGCACCTCGTTCTTC.

On this clone: Other DNA sequences in this specimen translate into the identical CDR3. The J gene is TRBJ2-2, the V gene TRBV5-1; 9 bases map to TRBD2. Unmatched junction bases numbered 3, after V lost 2 bases and J lost 4 bases. Germline CDR1 is SGHRS and CDR2 is YFSETQ. The CDR3 runs to 15 residues. Here the CDR3 DNA reads TGCGCCAGCAGCTTAGCGGGAGGAGGCACCGGGGAGCTGTTTTTT. This encodes CASSLAGGGTGELFF.

The chain is built from TRBV19 and TRBJ2-6; D is ambiguous. The V end was cut by 6 bases, the J end by 1 base, with 4 bases between. Germline V gene sequence: CDR1 LNHDA, CDR2 SQIVND (reference sequence). This CDR3 contains 13 residues. The DNA for the CDR3 is TGTGCCAGTAGCGAGTCTGGGGCCAACGTCCTGACTTTC. Protein product: CASSESGANVLTF.

As for this clone: Other DNA sequences in the same sample also yield this CDR3. The chain recombines TRBV30 with TRBJ2-6; D gene unclear. CDR1 and CDR2 (germline): GTSNPN, SVGIG (reference sequence). V was pared by 3 bases and J by 1 base, with 4 bases between. CDR3 length: 13 amino acids. CDR3 sequence reads: CAWSHSGANVLTF. The CDR3 bases are TGTGCCTGGAGCCATTCTGGGGCCAACGTCCTGACTTTC. The full variable domain, its missing parts supplied by reference TRBV30 and TRBJ2-6, is SQTIHQWPATLVQPVGSPLSLECTVEGTSNPNLYWYRQAAGRGLQLLFYSVGIGQISSEVPQNLSASRPQDRQFILSSKKLLLSDSGFYLCAWSHSGANVLTFGAGSRLTVL.

V is TRBV5-1 and J is TRBJ2-5, with no clear D. Trimming cost V 0 bases and J 4 bases, with 13 bases left between them. The germline gives CDR1 SGHRS, CDR2 YFSETQ. The CDR3 is 15 residues long. The CDR3 sequence: CASSLAGSGPETQYF. The CDR3 DNA reads as TGCGCCAGCAGCTTGGCCGGCAGTGGCCCAGAGACCCAGTACTTC.

The J gene is TRBJ2-3, the V gene TRBV28; weak D call: TRBD1 (5 bases). V lost 7 bases to trimming and J lost 3 bases, with 8 bases between them. This CDR3 comprises 12 residues. Germline CDR1 MDHEN, CDR2 SYDVKM. CDR3 amino acids: CASKSGTDTQYF. CDR3 DNA: TGTGCCAGCAAGTCAGGGACAGATACGCAGTATTTT.

The genes are TRBV18 and TRBJ1-3; D unresolved. The CDR3 length is 15 residues. Germline assignment: CDR1 KGHSH and CDR2 LQKENI. The germline V and J ends were trimmed by 1 base and 3 bases, with 10 bases remaining between them. CDR3 nucleotides: TGTGCCAGCTCACCACTGGGTATCGGTGGAAACACCATATATTTT. It yields the protein CASSPLGIGGNTIYF.

This clone was seen a single time. J is TRBJ1-2 and V is TRBV7-2; 7 bases agree with TRBD1. The CDR3 consists of 15 residues. The germline V gene encodes CDR1 SGHTA and CDR2 FQGNSA. V gave up 5 bases and J gave up 6 bases; unmatched junction bases: 12. CDR3 sequence reads: CASSTRQGVEDGYTF. CDR3 sequence (DNA): TGTGCCAGCAGCACCAGACAGGGCGTGGAGGATGGCTACACCTTC.

This chain uses TRBV6-1 with TRBJ2-7, with D possibly being TRBD1 or TRBD2 (5 bases each). The germline gives CDR1 MNHNS, CDR2 SASEGT. The CDR3 has 14 residues. V shed 1 base and J shed 3 bases, with 10 bases lying between them. DNA for the CDR3: TGTGCCAGCAGTGAAGGGCAGGGACGCTACGAGCAGTACTTC. Protein: CASSEGQGRYEQYF.